This T cell receptor beta chain stems from a study of radiotherapy plus CTLA-4 blockade in lung cancer. The protocol was immunoSEQ multiplex PCR, while the TCRdb copy is restricted to in-frame clones and leaves out a portion. This table has approximately 81,000 clones, around 81% appearing once. The V end was cut by 6 bases, the J end by 3 bases, with 14 bases between. CDR1 MNHEY and CDR2 SVGAGI come from the germline V gene. The CDR3 is 15 amino acids. The receptor comes from a human donor with non-small cell lung cancer who had a partial response to radiotherapy plus ipilimumab. Some clones in this sample may be carry-over from other donors' samples. Sample: peripheral blood, taken from a patient treated with radiotherapy plus ipilimumab. The chain uses TRBV6-5 and TRBJ1-4; D uncertain. The CDR3 sequence is CASSSSTGANEKLFF. DNA for the CDR3: TGTGCCAGCAGCAGCTCCACGGGAGCTAATGAAAAACTGTTTTTT.